This T cell receptor (beta chain) appears in the sequencing data of a study of T-cell reconstitution after alpha-beta-depleted transplantation in children. This sample's TCRbeta library carried unique molecular identifier barcodes. MiXCR, applied by TCRdb to the PCR reads, yields one record per CDR3 protein. The sample lists approximately 520,000 distinct CDR3 sequences; approximately 10% were seen once. Comment on this clonotype: What it binds is unknown.

The CDR3 covers 16 residues. Deletions cut 2 bases from V and 2 bases from J, with 16 bases between. Germline V CDR1 and CDR2: KGHSH, LQKENI. Study results and limitations: As was reported, about two months after transplant, alpha-beta T cells came from several hundred expanded graft clones.

The chain carries TRBV18 and TRBJ2-7, with D perhaps assigned TRBD1 or TRBD2 (5 bases each). Here the sequenced sample was PBMCs, mostly from graft donor cells, taken 180 days after TCRalphabeta/CD19-depleted stem cell transplant. The clonotype originates from a female patient aged 2-9 years who had a stem cell transplant for aplastic anemia, so the T cells may come from the graft donor. The CDR3 sequence: CASSPAGTEDTYEQYF. CDR3 bases: TGTGCCAGCTCACCAGCCGGGACGGAGGATACCTACGAGCAGTACTTC.